This T cell receptor beta chain was documented in a study of blood T cell repertoires in COVID-19. Methods used by the authors: Amplification with reference gene primers provided the estimates of nucleated cell counts. TCRdb's copy holds only in-frame clones and misses some; the assay was immunoSEQ multiplex PCR. The D gene and trimming were derived from the DNA, and the V and J assignments and clone size from that table. The data contain 150,000 to 200,000 clones, roughly 84% of them seen just once; the ten biggest clones take up 7%. Participants, roughly 18 to 100 years old, spanned under 30 US areas. Assignments of participants to cohorts depended upon their own reported clinical history. Symptom resolution, clearance, or two negative PCRs marked donors in Cohort 3 as recovered. With V trimmed by 1 base and J by 2 bases, 4 bases remained unmatched. This CDR3 has 17 residues. Germline V lookup: CDR1 SGHTA, CDR2 FQGNSA.

Sequenced: PBMCs or T cells enriched from blood (not recorded which). This receptor was taken from a woman in her 50s who had recovered from COVID-19. The gene calls are TRBV7-2 and TRBJ2-7; 14 bases fit TRBD2. Here the CDR3 reads CASSLGGTSGRAYEQYF. The CDR3 DNA reads as TGTGCCAGCAGCTTAGGAGGGACTAGCGGGAGAGCCTACGAGCAGTACTTC.